This entry is about one T cell receptor (beta chain). Its cognate antigen has yet to be identified. Per-base qualities were not stored, and no clone one base away is much larger. The library relied on the immunoSEQ multiplex PCR assay. A mixture of 60 forward primers for TCR Vbeta segments and 13 reverse primers for TCR Jbeta segments was used in the multiplex PCR. The CDR3 region of rearranged TCR beta genes was amplified from genomic DNA by a multiplex PCR assay. Amplified TCR beta libraries were sequenced as 87-base-pair reads on the Illumina HiSeq System. The original methods were these. In a later analysis, roughly 80 million unique TCR beta chains were counted across the roughly 670 repertoires, and roughly 10 million of these chains were shared by at least two donors. Raw reads were error-corrected and collapsed into unique sequences with a nearest-neighbor algorithm that merged closely related sequences to remove PCR and sequencing errors. V, D and J gene segments were assigned by aligning CDR3 sequences to IMGT reference sequences. For a sequence to be retained, at least a six-nucleotide match to both a V gene segment and a J gene segment was required. Rearrangements were called productive when the CDR3 lacked stop codons and stayed in frame with V and J; all others were non-productive. Following IMGT convention, CDR3 was defined as the stretch from the second conserved V-encoded cysteine to the conserved J-encoded phenylalanine. In an earlier analysis of more than 550 of the donors, sequences lacking an unambiguous match to a single V gene segment were excluded. An earlier analysis of fewer than 750 of the donors classified V segments as functional when productive rearrangements were above 56.7% and as segregating when the standard deviation between donors was above 5%. A statistical classification framework was developed to diagnose cytomegalovirus status using the catalog of TCR beta chain sequences. V and J gene assignment, in a later analysis, came from comparing TCR nucleotide sequences with IMGT/GENE-DB human TR gene sequences. The TCRdist pipeline was used in a later analysis to assign CDR3 sequences and most-parsimonious VDJ recombination scenarios. A later analysis defined each TCR beta chain by its CDR3 amino acid sequence plus V-gene family, and excluded reads lacking a unique V-gene family. A later analysis removed 500 to 650 highly shared, low-generation-probability nucleotide sequences to deal with suspected cross-contamination and a sequencing artifact. A later analysis calculated a clonal expansion index for each public chain from normalized within-repertoire ranks of inferred template counts. Generation probabilities in a later analysis came from a VDJ recombination model fitted to out-of-frame rearrangements, and those results were checked against IGoR. Hypergeometric tests were used in a later analysis to score TCR-TCR, TCR-HLA and TCR-CMV co-occurrence, with a repertoire-size bias correction applied to the TCR pairs. False discovery rates were estimated in a later analysis by permuting HLA or CMV assignments 20 times. In a later analysis, co-occurring TCRs were grouped using DBSCAN, with TCRdist sequence similarity added in when clustering inside HLA-allele-positive subsets. Repertoires with fewer than 30,000 or more than 120,000 public chains, plus five repertoires with anomalous nucleotide sharing, were excluded from co-occurrence clustering. TCRdb re-hosts the immuneACCESS table, in-frame sequences only. Its copies lack some clones; in the studies checked, an unresolved V gene accounts for under half of them, and the cause for the rest is not known. The DNA gave D and trimming, while V, J and clone size come from that table. The sample table holds under 100,000 clones, of which around 80% were seen once. The top ten clones comprise 13% of the sample.

The sample originates from a study of cytomegalovirus exposure and HLA in healthy donors (dated by TCRdb to about 2017). Study-wide context: An earlier analysis of under 600 of the donors reported more than 250 Gb of sequence data and some 120 million unique TCR beta sequences from about 179 million T cells. Approximately 330 gigabases of sequencing data and 75 million to 85 million unique TCR sequences made up an early release that covered about 640 HLA-typed donors. The genetic ancestry cluster associated with self-reported Caucasian donors included over 80% of the 350 to 500 genotyped donors. The study was designed to test whether signatures of past pathogen exposure could be identified by cataloging public T cell receptors. The study used immunosequencing to profile the T cell repertoires of under 700 subjects and linked those repertoires to cytomegalovirus serostatus. In addition to the first cohort of around 670 subjects, a separate validation cohort of 130 or so different subjects was used. The study combined high-throughput TCR immunosequencing, statistical association of individual TCRs with disease status, and machine learning to predict cytomegalovirus infection status. A later analysis re-analyzed previously published TCR beta repertoires from approximately 670 donors and added high-resolution HLA genotyping to study TCR occurrence patterns. In the later analysis, no new phenotypic data were used to find candidate immune exposures; instead, reliance was placed on TCR beta sequences and their occurrence across donors. An earlier analysis of some 500 of the donors applied high-throughput TCR beta sequencing to assess whether each TCR beta V gene segment acted as functional or pseudogenic. Donor age, sex, ethnicity and CMV serostatus were compiled alongside the repertoire data. A later genetic analysis took genome-wide SNP genotypes for about 55% of the 666 donors and used that subset as a discovery cohort. Every repertoire in the discovery cohort had been generated on one and the same sequencing platform. Class I and class II HLA loci were covered by the typing at four-digit resolution. Typing coverage differed by locus: A, B, C, DRB1 and DQB1 were typed in about 620-630 donors, DQA1 in around 500, DPA1 in 606, and DPB1 in just under 490. Because of strong linkage in the cohort, 4 to 6 DR-DQ haplotypes were treated as single units for association and clustering. On average, around 200,000 unique TCR beta nucleotide sequences were sequenced per donor among several hundred genotyped donors of the cohort, with around 19% of those sequences being non-productive. Overall study outcomes, separate from this receptor: When HLA alleles, especially DR and DQ, strongly co-occurred, attributing TCR associations to individual alleles was difficult. In a later genetic analysis, fewer N-insertions in productive TCRs were reported among donors in an Asian-associated ancestry cluster than the 666-donor mean. The presence/absence analyses assumed that sequencing depth was roughly uniform across donors, and that assumption may not be true. In a later analysis, HLA-associated TCR beta chains showed more clonal expansion and lower generation probabilities than non-associated chains that were equally common. Correlated functional status among segregating V segments might reflect linkage disequilibrium, but an unknown experimental factor could not be ruled out. A later analysis reported that several top co-occurrence clusters appeared linked to parvovirus B19, influenza, CMV and Epstein-Barr virus. A further reported finding was that TCR beta sequences accurately predicted the HLA-A and HLA-B alleles for most subjects in the first cohort. Because HLA typing was missing for some donors at each locus, association tests included only the typed subset. CMV serostatus was the only immune exposure information available for the cohort. In vitro tests confirmed that a few of the cytomegalovirus-associated TCR beta chains recognize cytomegalovirus antigens. A later genetic analysis associated a missense DCLRE1C variant with V-gene and J-gene trimming of TCR beta chains, and an independent cohort replicated the association. While some public TCRs were present in many individuals, most TCR sequences turned up only very rarely across donors. Most CMV-associated TCR beta chains appeared to be HLA-restricted in a later analysis, and the HLA associations seemed to be driven largely by CMV exposure. The cohort was sequenced for TCR beta chains only, and without alpha or paired-chain data the features that could be detected were limited. A later analysis associated about 17,000 TCR beta sequences with specific HLA alleles at a false discovery rate of 0.05. A later analysis found that TCR association rates varied across HLA loci, with DRB1 alleles showing the most associated TCRs and HLA-C alleles the fewest. In both the original and validation cohorts, the classifier was reported to diagnose cytomegalovirus status with high specificity and sensitivity. The study listed 164 TCR beta chains as associated with cytomegalovirus. A group of highly shared sequence variants was considered likely to be a technical artifact of the sequencing pipeline. In an earlier analysis of 587 of the donors, most TCR beta V segments appeared in productive rearrangements about 87% or about 30% of the time, broadly matching IMGT annotations. Some IMGT-functional V segments, including TRBV6-2 and TRBV6-3, could not be told apart with the 87-base-pair reads, so those segments were excluded. The authors suggested that the approach could potentially be generalized to other disease states and immunological phenotypes. Because counts were too low, around 17 rarely observed V segments, including chromosome 9 orphons, were left out of the earlier analysis of over 550 of the donors.

V lost 3 bases and J lost 1 base, and the count of bases not matched to a germline gene is 10. As encoded in the germline V gene, CDR1 is SGHRS while CDR2 is YFSETQ. From its cysteine to its phenylalanine, the CDR3 spans 17 amino acids. Only the CDR3 part of the read is kept: 51 bases, read in frame from the first base. The cohort consisted of some 730 healthy bone marrow donors. At the time of sampling, every cohort member was nominally healthy, though immune exposures that went unrecorded were likely present. Of the approximately 700 cohort members, approximately 300 had positive CMV serostatus and approximately 360 had negative CMV serostatus, and CMV serostatus was not recorded for the donor. Every donor gave a peripheral blood sample, and the peripheral blood mononuclear cells from that sample were used for TCR beta sequencing. The Qiagen DNeasy Blood Extraction Kit was used to extract genomic DNA from the blood cell samples.

The rearrangement joined TRBV5-1 to TRBJ2-3; TRBD1 fits 8 bases in the junction. The sequencing input was PBMCs. The TCR sequence derives from a human donor in good health. The CDR3 loop reads CASSSSPQGAGTDTQYF. The base sequence is TGCGCCAGCAGCTCGTCACCTCAGGGGGCTGGCACAGATACGCAGTATTTT.